Here is one T cell receptor (beta chain) with its context. Its antigen is as yet unknown. The read ends 3 residues shy of where the CDR3 ends; the end is completed using the germline J gene. The record originates from a study of T cells in women clearing cervical HPV infection. Study-wide points: Unknown T-cell numbers per sample may underlie the richness differences.

With 4 bases clipped from V and 2 bases from J, the junction kept 8 bases outside the gene matches. CDR3 length: 16 residues. In germline, CDR1 is MDHEN, CDR2 SYDVKM. TCRdb keeps only in-frame clones here, not all; method: immunoSEQ multiplex PCR. The sample totals 31,000 or so clones; its top ten clones hold more than 6%. The TCR originated in a woman aged 18 to 69 with a cervical HPV16 infection that either progressed to CIN3+ or cleared (not recorded which). Material for sequencing was blood buffy coat. The rearrangement uses TRBV28 and TRBJ2-7; 10 positions match TRBD2. The chain's CDR3 is CASSSSGREMTYEQYF. CDR3 DNA (partial): TGTGCCAGCAGTTCAAGCGGGAGGGAAATGACCTACGAG.